Following are 12 T cell receptor beta chains from one sample sequenced in a study of PD-L1 blockade in urothelial cancer. Time point denoted: peripheral blood 6 weeks after treatment start. The assay was immunoSEQ multiplex PCR, and TCRdb's table has in-frame clones only and misses some. The sample records around 21,000 clones, around four fifths being singletons. The input for sequencing was PBMCs, taken around atezolizumab (anti-PD-L1) treatment. The source is a man in his fifties or sixties with urothelial cancer.

The chain recombines TRBV11-2 with TRBJ2-4, with TRBD1 identical over 8 bases. In germline, CDR1 is SGHAT, CDR2 FQNNGV. The V gene end was trimmed by 2 bases and the J gene end by 8 bases; junction bases not matched to a gene: 8. CDR3 length: 15 amino acids. CDR3 sequence: CASSLFGQGWDIQYF. The CDR3 coding sequence is TGTGCCAGCAGCTTATTTGGACAGGGATGGGACATTCAGTACTTC.

The chain joins TRBV2 to TRBJ1-2; D is unresolved. Per the germline V gene, CDR1 is SNHLY and CDR2 is FYNNEI. Trimming pared 5 bases from V and 4 bases from J, leaving 17 bases between. This CDR3 spans 15 amino acids. Here the CDR3 reads CASSRSGAEAYGYTF. The CDR3 nucleotides are TGTGCCAGCAGTCGATCGGGAGCGGAAGCCTATGGCTACACCTTC.

This chain links TRBV9 with TRBJ2-1; 11 positions agree with TRBD2. Germline V gene sequence: CDR1 SGDLS, CDR2 YYNGEE. The CDR3 runs 17 residues. V shed 0 bases, J shed 7 bases, and the junction held 9 bases outside the gene matches. The chain's CDR3 is CASSVGVLAGGQNEQFF. CDR3 DNA: TGTGCCAGCAGCGTAGGAGTTTTAGCGGGAGGGCAGAATGAGCAGTTCTTC. Full variable domain (missing parts from reference TRBV9 and TRBJ2-1): DSGVTQTPKHLITATGQRVTLRCSPRSGDLSVYWYQQSLDQGLQFLIQYYNGEERAKGNILERFSAQQFPDLHSELNLSSLELGDSALYFCASSVGVLAGGQNEQFFGPGTRLTVL.

This chain links TRBV5-1 with TRBJ2-1; 11 nucleotides match TRBD2. V trimming: 4 bases; J trimming: 5 bases; junction bases outside the gene matches: 14. This CDR3 has 18 amino acids. Germline assignment: CDR1 SGHRS and CDR2 YFSETQ. This chain's CDR3 is CASSAGRLAGKSHNEQFF. CDR3 bases: TGCGCCAGCAGCGCAGGGCGACTAGCGGGAAAATCCCACAATGAGCAGTTCTTC. Variable domain in full (rest from reference TRBV5-1 and TRBJ2-1): KAGVTQTPRYLIKTRGQQVTLSCSPISGHRSVSWYQQTPGQGLQFLFEYFSETQRNKGNFPGRFSGRQFSNSRSEMNVSTLELGDSALYLCASSAGRLAGKSHNEQFFGPGTRLTVL.

The V gene is TRBV2, the J gene TRBJ2-4; 10 nucleotides agree with TRBD1. V gave up 3 bases and J gave up 6 bases; unmatched junction bases: 14. The CDR3 runs 18 residues. From germline, CDR1 is SNHLY and CDR2 FYNNEI. In DNA, the CDR3 is TGTGCCAGCAGTGAGCGGGGTTACGGGACAGGGGAGGCAAACATTCAGTACTTC. As protein: CASSERGYGTGEANIQYF.

This clone has only one observation. The chain employs TRBV5-1 and TRBJ2-5; a possible D gene is TRBD2 (5 bases). Deletions cut 0 bases from V and 6 bases from J, with 9 bases between. The germline gives CDR1 SGHRS, CDR2 YFSETQ. The CDR3 sequence is 13 residues long. The CDR3, as DNA: TGCGCCAGCAGCTTGGCTGGGGAGCAGACCCAGTACTTC. Amino acids: CASSLAGEQTQYF.

J is TRBJ2-3 and V is TRBV6-4; 12 nucleotides align to TRBD2. CDR3 length: 18 residues. The trim removed 4 bases at V and 2 bases at J, leaving 10 bases unmatched. The V gene's germline CDR1 is MRHNA and CDR2 SNTAGT. Written as DNA, the CDR3 is TGTGCCAGCAGTGCCGTCGGGCTAGCGGGAGGGTCCACAGATACGCAGTATTTT. Translating gives CASSAVGLAGGSTDTQYF.

This sequence joins TRBV30 and TRBJ2-1, with TRBD1 matching over 7 bases. The trim removed 4 bases at V and 2 bases at J, leaving 14 bases unmatched. The CDR3 totals 17 residues. Germline values: CDR1 GTSNPN, CDR2 SVGIG (reference sequence). The CDR3 loop is CAWTPYNGDSAYNEQFF. Here the CDR3 DNA reads TGTGCCTGGACCCCGTATAACGGGGACAGCGCCTACAATGAGCAGTTCTTC.

This clone is categorized as large. This chain connects TRBV19 to TRBJ1-2, with TRBD1 identical over 8 bases. With 3 bases clipped from V and 4 bases from J, the junction kept 10 bases outside the gene matches. The germline V gene has CDR1 LNHDA and CDR2 SQIVND (reference sequence). This CDR3 has 16 residues. The CDR3 reads CASSIASDRDIYGYTF. In nucleotides, the CDR3 is TGTGCCAGTAGTATTGCCTCGGACAGGGACATCTATGGCTACACCTTC.

The CDR3, as DNA: TGTGCCAGTAGTCTTACCGGGACTAGCGGATATGCTAGCACAGATACGCAGTATTTT. This encodes CASSLTGTSGYASTDTQYF. The chain is built from TRBV19 and TRBJ2-3; 11 bases align to TRBD2. Germline trimming cut 5 bases from V and 0 bases from J; bases unmatched to any gene: 13. The length of the CDR3 is 19 residues. Looked up from germline, CDR1 is LNHDA and CDR2 is SQIVND (reference sequence). Based on the CDR3 plus reference TRBV19 and TRBJ2-3, the full variable domain is DGGITQSPKYLFRKEGQNVTLSCEQNLNHDAMYWYRQDPGQGLRLIYYSQIVNDFQKGDIAEGYSVSREKKESFPLTVTSAQKNPTAFYLCASSLTGTSGYASTDTQYFGPGTRLTVL.

The rearrangement uses TRBV28 and TRBJ2-6, with 8 bases lining up with TRBD2. Germline CDR1 MDHEN, CDR2 SYDVKM. Trimming at V came to 7 bases and at J to 0 bases, leaving 5 bases not matched to a gene. CDR3 length: 16 amino acids. CDR3 amino acids: CASNPGGDSGANVLTF. CDR3 in DNA: TGTGCCAGCAACCCGGGAGGGGACTCTGGGGCCAACGTCCTGACTTTC. Variable domain in full (rest from reference TRBV28 and TRBJ2-6): DVKVTQSSRYLVKRTGEKVFLECVQDMDHENMFWYRQDPGLGLRLIYFSYDVKMKEKGDIPEGYSVSREKKERFSLILESASTNQTSMYLCASNPGGDSGANVLTFGAGSRLTVL.

The J gene is TRBJ1-5, the V gene TRBV9, with 8 bases identical to TRBD1. Trimming removed 0 bases from V and 2 bases from J; junction bases left unmatched: 1. The CDR3 runs 15 residues. Germline lookup yields CDR1 SGDLS and CDR2 YYNGEE. The CDR3 sequence: CASSVEGQGNQPQHF. DNA for the CDR3: TGTGCCAGCAGCGTAGAGGGACAGGGCAATCAGCCCCAGCATTTT. The entire variable domain, with the rest obtained from reference TRBV9 and TRBJ1-5, is as follows: DSGVTQTPKHLITATGQRVTLRCSPRSGDLSVYWYQQSLDQGLQFLIQYYNGEERAKGNILERFSAQQFPDLHSELNLSSLELGDSALYFCASSVEGQGNQPQHFGDGTRLSIL.